This T cell receptor (beta chain) was observed in a study of blood T cell repertoires in COVID-19 (dated by TCRdb to about 2020). Notes on the research overall: Samples from collaborators originated in the United States, Italy and Spain and spanned both the acute and convalescent phases of COVID-19. Samples were obtained from the ongoing ImmuneRACE study (first 160 participants) and from about 1,300 subjects provided by 6 global collaborators. The repertoires were made available in a free public database intended to serve as a resource for research on the immune response to SARS-CoV-2. HLA class I and class II types, where available, came from metadata supplied by the sample provider rather than from assay-based typing. Deeply sampled blood TCRbeta repertoires from subjects exposed to, actively infected with, or recovered from COVID-19 were included in the dataset. Nearly every sample came with metadata listing a de-identified subject ID, COVID-19 status, age in years and sex. The material from the prospective study consisted of cDNA or gDNA derived from T cells, B-cell-depleted T cells, or PBMCs.

In Seattle, one collaborating source enrolled patients while the infection was active and tracked those patients longitudinally over the course of disease. The collaborating institutions used their own protocols to collect whole blood in K2EDTA tubes. For TCRbeta analysis, collaborator samples were shipped as frozen whole blood, as isolated PBMCs, or as DNA extracted from either sample type. In the germline V gene (reference sequence), CDR1 corresponds to PRHDT and CDR2 to FYEKMQ. Its CDR3 holds 15 amino acids, cysteine through phenylalanine. Only CDR3 DNA remains: 45 bases, in frame from the first base. V is pared back by 5 bases and J by 7 bases, with 18 bases lying between the germline termini. Broader findings and caveats from the paper: How much clinical and demographic metadata was included differed by source and by participant, and the metadata was provided uncurated.

A remark on this clone: The specificity of this receptor is unknown. The record has no base qualities; no much larger clone is one base away.

TCRbeta CDR3 regions were amplified from genomic DNA using the immunoSEQ Assay, a bias-controlled multiplex PCR. As for the original processing: Within the assay, amplification of reference gene primers was used to estimate how many nucleated cells each sample contained. To quantify the absolute abundance of each unique TCRbeta CDR3 rearrangement, sequence reads were collapsed and filtered. For each sample, productive Simpson clonality was calculated as the square root of Simpson's diversity index over productive rearrangements. This is the immuneACCESS table as TCRdb keeps it, with only in-frame sequences that have V and J called. A part of the clones is gone; compared with another copy, unresolved V genes explain less than half, and the rest is unexplained. That table supplies the V and J calls and clone size; D and trimming were determined from the DNA. Recorded for this sample are about 64,000 clones; roughly 85% of them occurred a single time. The top ten constitute about 43% of the sample.

This TCR was recovered from a woman aged 55-69 years with COVID-19, enrolled during active disease. The sequencing sample was made of peripheral blood. The chain links TRBV13 with TRBJ2-1; TRBD2 is a possible D gene, resting on 6 matching bases. The nucleotides read TGTGCCAGCAGCCCCTGGCGGGGCTCAGGGAATGAGCAGTTCTTC. It is translated as CASSPWRGSGNEQFF.